The T cell receptor beta chain under discussion was sequenced for a study of radiation and T cells in renal cell carcinoma. Profiled with immunoSEQ multiplex PCR; TCRdb holds only in-frame clones, not every one. The data hold tens of thousands of clones, with 47% observed a single time. Regarding this clone: Its specificity is unknown.

The V end was cut by 4 bases, the J end by 4 bases, with 11 bases between. Germline CDR1 reads SGHRS; CDR2 reads YFSETQ. This CDR3 has 14 residues. Indicated treatment: 15 Gy SBRT to primary tumor, nephrectomy 4 weeks later. Clear cell pathology was present in this patient's renal cell carcinoma. Study-wide results and limits: Baseline intratumoral clonotype presence is unknown without pretreatment biopsies.

This TCR came from a woman in her 50s with renal cell carcinoma. The genes are TRBV5-1 and TRBJ2-2; the D gene is possibly TRBD2 (5 bases). The source material was tumor tissue, sampled from a patient whose treatment included radiotherapy and nephrectomy. The CDR3 spells CASSNGVGTGELFF. The CDR3 bases are TGCGCCAGCAGCAACGGGGTGGGCACCGGGGAGCTGTTTTTT.